The following is a T cell receptor beta chain sequence with its context. These data are taken from a study of cytomegalovirus exposure and HLA in healthy donors. PCR employed 60 Vbeta and 13 Jbeta primers. Sequencing used immunoSEQ multiplex PCR; TCRdb keeps in-frame clones, though not all of them. The repertoire has under 170,000 clones, 55% to 70% of them found once; the top ten carry 6% to 8.5%. Trimming cost V 1 base and J 4 bases, with 11 bases left between them. This CDR3 is built from 15 residues. Germline V gene data show CDR1 as LGHNA and CDR2 as YSLEER. The specimen sequenced was PBMCs. The chain employs TRBV4-3 and TRBJ1-3; TRBD1 is a possible D gene (6 bases). This TCR came from a woman in her sixties or seventies in good health and CMV-seropositive. CDR3 loop: CASSQVTGTGNTIYF. The CDR3 nucleotides are TGCGCCAGCAGCCAAGTAACAGGGACGGGAAACACCATATATTTT.